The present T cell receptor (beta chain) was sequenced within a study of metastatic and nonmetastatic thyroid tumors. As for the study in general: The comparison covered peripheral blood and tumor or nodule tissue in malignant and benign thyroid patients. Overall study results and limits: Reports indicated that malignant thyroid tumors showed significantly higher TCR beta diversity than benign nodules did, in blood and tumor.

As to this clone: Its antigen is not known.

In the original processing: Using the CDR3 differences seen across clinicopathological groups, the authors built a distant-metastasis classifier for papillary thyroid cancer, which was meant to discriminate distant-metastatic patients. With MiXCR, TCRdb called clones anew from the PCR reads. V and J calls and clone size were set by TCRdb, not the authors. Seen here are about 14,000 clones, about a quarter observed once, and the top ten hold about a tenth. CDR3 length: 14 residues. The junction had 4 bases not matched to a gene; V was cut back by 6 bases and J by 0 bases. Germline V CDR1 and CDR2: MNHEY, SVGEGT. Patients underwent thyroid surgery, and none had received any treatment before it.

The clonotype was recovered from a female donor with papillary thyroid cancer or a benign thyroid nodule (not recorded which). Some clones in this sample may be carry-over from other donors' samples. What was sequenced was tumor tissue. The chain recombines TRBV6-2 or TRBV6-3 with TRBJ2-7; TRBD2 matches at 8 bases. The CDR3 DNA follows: TGTGCCAGCAGATTCCTAGCGGGCTCCTACGAGCAGTACTTC. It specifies CASRFLAGSYEQYF.